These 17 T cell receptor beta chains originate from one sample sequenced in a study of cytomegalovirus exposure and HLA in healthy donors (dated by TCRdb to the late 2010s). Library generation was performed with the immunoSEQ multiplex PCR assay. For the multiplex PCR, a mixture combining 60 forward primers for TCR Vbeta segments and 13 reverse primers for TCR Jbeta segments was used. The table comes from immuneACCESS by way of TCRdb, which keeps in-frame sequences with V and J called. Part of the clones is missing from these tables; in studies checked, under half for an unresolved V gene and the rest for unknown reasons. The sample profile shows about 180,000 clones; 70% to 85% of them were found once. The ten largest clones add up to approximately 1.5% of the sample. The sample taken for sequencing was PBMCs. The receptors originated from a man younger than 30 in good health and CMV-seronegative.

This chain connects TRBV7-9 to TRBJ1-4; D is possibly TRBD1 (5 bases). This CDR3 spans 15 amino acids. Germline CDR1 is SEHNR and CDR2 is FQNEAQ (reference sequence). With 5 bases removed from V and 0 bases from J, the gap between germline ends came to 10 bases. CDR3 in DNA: TGTGCCAGCAGCCTAGGACAAGCAACTAATGAAAAACTGTTTTTT. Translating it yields CASSLGQATNEKLFF.

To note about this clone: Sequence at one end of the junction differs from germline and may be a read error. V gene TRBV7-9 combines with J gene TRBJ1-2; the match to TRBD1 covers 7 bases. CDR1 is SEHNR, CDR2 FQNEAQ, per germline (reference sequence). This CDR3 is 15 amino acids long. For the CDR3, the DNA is TGTGCCAGCAGCTCTTGGACAGGCGGCTTAGGGGGCTACATCTTC. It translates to CASSSWTGGLGGYIF.

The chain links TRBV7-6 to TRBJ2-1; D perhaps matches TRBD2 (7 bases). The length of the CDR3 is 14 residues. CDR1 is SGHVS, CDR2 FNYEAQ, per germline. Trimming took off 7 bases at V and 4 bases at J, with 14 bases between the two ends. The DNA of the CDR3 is TGTGCCAGCACCCGGGGGGCCCTTTACAATGAGCAGTTCTTC. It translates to CASTRGALYNEQFF.

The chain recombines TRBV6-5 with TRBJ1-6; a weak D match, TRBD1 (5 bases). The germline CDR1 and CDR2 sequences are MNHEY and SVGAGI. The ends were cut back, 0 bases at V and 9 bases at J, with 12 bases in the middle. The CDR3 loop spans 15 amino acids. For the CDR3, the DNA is TGTGCCAGCAGTTACTCAGGGGTCCGGAGTTCACCCCTCCACTTT. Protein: CASSYSGVRSSPLHF.

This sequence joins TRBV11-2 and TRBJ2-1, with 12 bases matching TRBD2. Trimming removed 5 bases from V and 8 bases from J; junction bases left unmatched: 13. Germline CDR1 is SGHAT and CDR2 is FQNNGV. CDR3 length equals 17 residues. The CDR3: CASSLGTSGRARDEQFF. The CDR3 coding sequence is TGTGCCAGCAGCCTGGGGACTAGCGGGCGGGCGCGTGATGAGCAGTTCTTC.

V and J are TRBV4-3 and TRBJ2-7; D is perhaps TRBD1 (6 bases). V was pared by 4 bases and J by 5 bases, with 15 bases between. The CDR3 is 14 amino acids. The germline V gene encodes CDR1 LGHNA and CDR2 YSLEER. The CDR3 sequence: CASSLRQGYDEQYF. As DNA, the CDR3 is TGCGCCAGCAGCCTTCGTCAGGGGTACGACGAGCAGTACTTC.

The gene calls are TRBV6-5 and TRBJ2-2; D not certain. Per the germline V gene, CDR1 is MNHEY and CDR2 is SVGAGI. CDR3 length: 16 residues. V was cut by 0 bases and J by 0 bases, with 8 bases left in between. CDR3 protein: CASSYSRFPNTGELFF. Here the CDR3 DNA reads TGTGCCAGCAGTTACTCGAGGTTCCCGAACACCGGGGAGCTGTTTTTT.

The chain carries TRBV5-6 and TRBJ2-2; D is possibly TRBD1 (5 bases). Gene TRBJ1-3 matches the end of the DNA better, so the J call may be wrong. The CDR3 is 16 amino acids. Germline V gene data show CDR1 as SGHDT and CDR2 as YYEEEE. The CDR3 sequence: CASSLYTGTSGNTIYF. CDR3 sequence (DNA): TGTGCCAGCAGCTTGTACACAGGCACATCTGGAAACACCATATATTTT.

The CDR3 spells CASTRGGLSNQPQHF. DNA of the CDR3: TGTGCCAGTACTAGGGGGGGCTTGAGCAATCAGCCCCAGCATTTT. The rearrangement joins TRBV19 to TRBJ1-5, with D perhaps TRBD1 (6 bases). In germline, CDR1 is LNHDA, CDR2 SQIVND (reference sequence). V dropped 7 bases and J dropped 1 base, with 14 bases sitting between them. This CDR3 contains 15 residues.

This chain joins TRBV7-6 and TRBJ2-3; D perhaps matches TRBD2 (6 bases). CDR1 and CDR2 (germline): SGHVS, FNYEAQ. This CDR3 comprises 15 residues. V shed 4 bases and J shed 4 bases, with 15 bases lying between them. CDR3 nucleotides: TGTGCCAGCAGCTCCTCAAGCGGGCTCTCAGATACGCAGTATTTT. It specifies CASSSSSGLSDTQYF.

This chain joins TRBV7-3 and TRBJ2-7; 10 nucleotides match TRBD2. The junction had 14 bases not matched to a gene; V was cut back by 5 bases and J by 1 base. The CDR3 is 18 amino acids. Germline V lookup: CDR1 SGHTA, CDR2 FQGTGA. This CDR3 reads CASSLIPWTSGESYEQYF. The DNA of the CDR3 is TGTGCCAGCAGCCTTATCCCGTGGACTAGCGGAGAGTCCTACGAGCAGTACTTC.

CDR3 DNA: TGTGCCTGGAGTGCACAGGGGTGGGGGGCCAAAAACATTCAGTACTTC. It yields the protein CAWSAQGWGAKNIQYF. The rearrangement joins TRBV30 to TRBJ2-4, with TRBD1 matching over 7 bases. V dropped 1 base and J dropped 1; count of bases not matched to a gene: 7. CDR1 and CDR2 (germline): GTSNPN, SVGIG (reference sequence). The length of the CDR3 is 16 residues.

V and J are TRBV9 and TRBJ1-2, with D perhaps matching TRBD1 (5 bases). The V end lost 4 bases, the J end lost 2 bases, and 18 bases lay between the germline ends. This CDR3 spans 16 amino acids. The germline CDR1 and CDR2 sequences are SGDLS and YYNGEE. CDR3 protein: CASSPGGGGVNYGYTF. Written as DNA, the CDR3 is TGTGCCAGCAGCCCCGGCGGAGGAGGGGTAAACTATGGCTACACCTTC.

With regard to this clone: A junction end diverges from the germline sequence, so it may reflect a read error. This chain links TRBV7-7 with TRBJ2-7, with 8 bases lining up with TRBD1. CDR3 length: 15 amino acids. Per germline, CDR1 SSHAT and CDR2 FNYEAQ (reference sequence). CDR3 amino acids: CASSTRTGSSYEQYF. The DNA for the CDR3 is TGTGCTAGCAGCACCCGGACAGGGAGCTCCTACGAGCAGTACTTC.

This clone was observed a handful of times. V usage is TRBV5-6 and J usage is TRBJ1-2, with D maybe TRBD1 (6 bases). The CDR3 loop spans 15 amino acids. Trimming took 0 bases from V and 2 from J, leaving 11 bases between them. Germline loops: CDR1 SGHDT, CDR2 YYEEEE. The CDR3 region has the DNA TGTGCCAGCAGCTTGGTGACAGGAGCCAACTATGGCTACACCTTC. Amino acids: CASSLVTGANYGYTF.

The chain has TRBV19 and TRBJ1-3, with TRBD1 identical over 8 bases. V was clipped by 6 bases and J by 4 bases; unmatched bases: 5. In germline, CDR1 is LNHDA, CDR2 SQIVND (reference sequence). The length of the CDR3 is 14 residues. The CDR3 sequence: CASREQGGGNTIYF. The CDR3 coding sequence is TGTGCCAGTAGGGAACAGGGGGGAGGAAACACCATATATTTT.

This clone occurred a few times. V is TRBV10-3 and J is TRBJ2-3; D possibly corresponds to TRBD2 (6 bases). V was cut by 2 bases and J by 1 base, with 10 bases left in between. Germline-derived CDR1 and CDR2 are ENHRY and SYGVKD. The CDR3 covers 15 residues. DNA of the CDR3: TGTGCCATCAGTGAGCACGGGGGACGCACAGATACGCAGTATTTT. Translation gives CAISEHGGRTDTQYF.